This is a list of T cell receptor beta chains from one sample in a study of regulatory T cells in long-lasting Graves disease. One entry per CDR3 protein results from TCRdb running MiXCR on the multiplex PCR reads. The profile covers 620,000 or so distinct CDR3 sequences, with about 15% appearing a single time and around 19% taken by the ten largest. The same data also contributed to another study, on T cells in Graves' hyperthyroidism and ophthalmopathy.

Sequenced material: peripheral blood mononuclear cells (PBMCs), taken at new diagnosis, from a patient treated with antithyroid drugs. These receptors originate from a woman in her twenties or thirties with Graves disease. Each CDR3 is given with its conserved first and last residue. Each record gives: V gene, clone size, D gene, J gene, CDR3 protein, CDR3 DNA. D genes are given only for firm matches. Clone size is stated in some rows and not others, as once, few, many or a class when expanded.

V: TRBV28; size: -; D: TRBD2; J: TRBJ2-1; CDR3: CASSSGLAGGPGYNEQFF; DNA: TGTGCCAGCAGTTCCGGACTAGCGGGAGGGCCGGGTTACAATGAGCAGTTCTTC
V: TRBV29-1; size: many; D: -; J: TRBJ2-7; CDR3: CSVGVSPSEQYF; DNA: TGCAGCGTTGGTGTGTCGCCCAGCGAGCAGTACTTC
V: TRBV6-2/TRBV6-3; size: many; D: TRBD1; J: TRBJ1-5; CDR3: CASSYPVPGTAHSNQPQHF; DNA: TGTGCCAGCAGTTACCCGGTACCCGGGACAGCACATAGCAATCAGCCCCAGCATTTT
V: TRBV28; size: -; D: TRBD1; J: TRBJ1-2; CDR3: CASSRTGGGDYGYTF; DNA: TGTGCCAGCAGTCGGACAGGGGGCGGGGACTATGGCTACACCTTC
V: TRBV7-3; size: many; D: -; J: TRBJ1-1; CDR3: CASSLKATGDTEAFF; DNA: TGTGCCAGCAGCTTAAAGGCTACGGGCGACACTGAAGCTTTCTTT
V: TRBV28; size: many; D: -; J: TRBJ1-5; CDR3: CASNRGVVQPQHF; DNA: TGTGCCAGCAATCGGGGGGTTGTTCAGCCCCAGCATTTT
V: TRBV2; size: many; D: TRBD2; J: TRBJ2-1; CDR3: CASRLTSGSYNEQFF; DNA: TGTGCCAGCAGGCTGACTAGCGGGAGCTACAATGAGCAGTTCTTC
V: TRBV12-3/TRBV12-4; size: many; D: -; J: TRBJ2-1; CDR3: CASSLPGHANEQLF; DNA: TGTGCCAGCAGTCTCCCGGGACACGCGAATGAGCAGCTCTTC
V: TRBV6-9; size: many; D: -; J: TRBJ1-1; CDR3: CASSYKGRHLLGTEAFF; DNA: TGTGCCAGCAGTTACAAGGGTAGACACCTCTTGGGCACTGAAGCTTTCTTT
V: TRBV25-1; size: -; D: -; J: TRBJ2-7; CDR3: CASSDLDGIYEQYF; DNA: TGTGCCAGCAGTGATCTAGACGGAATTTACGAGCAGTACTTC
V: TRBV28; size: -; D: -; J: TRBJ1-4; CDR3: CASSLRGGDEKLFF; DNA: TGTGCCAGCAGTTTACGGGGTGGGGATGAAAAACTGTTTTTT
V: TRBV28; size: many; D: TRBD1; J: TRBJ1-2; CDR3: CASSPADRVDYGYTF; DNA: TGTGCCAGCAGTCCTGCGGACAGGGTCGACTATGGCTACACCTTC
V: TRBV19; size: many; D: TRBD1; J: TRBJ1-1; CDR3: CASSIDPGQGIPRPEAFF; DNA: TGTGCCAGTAGTATAGACCCGGGACAGGGGATACCGAGGCCTGAAGCTTTCTTT
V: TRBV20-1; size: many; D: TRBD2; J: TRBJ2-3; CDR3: CSARDLAGANTQYF; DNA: TGCAGTGCTAGAGATCTAGCGGGAGCGAATACGCAGTATTTT
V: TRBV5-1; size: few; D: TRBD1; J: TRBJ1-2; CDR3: CASSPGDRTYNYGYTF; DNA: TGCGCCAGCAGCCCCGGGGACAGGACATATAACTATGGCTACACCTTC
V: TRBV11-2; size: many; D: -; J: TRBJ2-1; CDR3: CASSPQIGRGNEQFF; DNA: TGTGCCAGCAGCCCGCAGATTGGCAGAGGTAATGAGCAGTTCTTC
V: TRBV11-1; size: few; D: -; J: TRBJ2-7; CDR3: CASSLGVGGDEQYF; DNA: TGTGCCAGCAGCTTAGGGGTTGGAGGGGACGAGCAGTACTTC
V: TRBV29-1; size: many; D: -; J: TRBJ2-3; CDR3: CSVVGGLQSTDTQYF; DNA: TGCAGCGTTGTGGGGGGACTCCAGAGCACAGATACGCAGTATTTT
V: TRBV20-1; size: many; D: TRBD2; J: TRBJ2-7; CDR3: CSAKLAGAYEQYF; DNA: TGCAGTGCCAAACTAGCGGGAGCTTACGAGCAGTACTTC
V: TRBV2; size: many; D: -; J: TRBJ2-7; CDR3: CASNAGFYEQYF; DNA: TGTGCCAGCAATGCAGGGTTCTACGAGCAGTACTTC
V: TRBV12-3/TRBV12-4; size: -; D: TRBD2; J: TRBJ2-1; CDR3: CASCLGGTGGNEQFF; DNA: TGTGCCAGCTGCCTAGGGGGGACGGGAGGGAATGAGCAGTTCTTC
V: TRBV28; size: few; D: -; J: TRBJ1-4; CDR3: CASNTGTEKLFF; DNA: TGTGCCAGCAATACCGGGACAGAAAAACTGTTTTTT
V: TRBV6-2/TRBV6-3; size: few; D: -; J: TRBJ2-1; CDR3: CASSYGLGGNEQFF; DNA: TGTGCCAGCAGTTACGGCCTAGGGGGCAATGAGCAGTTCTTC
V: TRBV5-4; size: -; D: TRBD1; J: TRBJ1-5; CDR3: CASSPLLRQGAYGQPQHF; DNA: TGTGCCAGCAGCCCGTTGCTCCGACAGGGGGCATATGGTCAGCCCCAGCATTTT
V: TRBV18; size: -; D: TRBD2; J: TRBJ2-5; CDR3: CASSPSGGRTETQYF; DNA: TGTGCCAGCTCACCTTCAGGCGGGAGGACTGAGACCCAGTACTTC
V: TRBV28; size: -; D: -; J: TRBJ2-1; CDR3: CASRYGPGLNEQFF; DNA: TGTGCCAGCAGGTACGGGCCGGGTTTGAATGAGCAGTTCTTC
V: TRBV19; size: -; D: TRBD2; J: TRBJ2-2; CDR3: CASRTSGRAITGELFF; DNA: TGTGCCAGTCGGACTAGCGGGAGGGCCATCACCGGGGAGCTGTTTTTT
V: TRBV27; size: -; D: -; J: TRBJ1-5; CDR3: CASRETPPGVYSNQPQHF; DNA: TGTGCCAGCAGAGAAACCCCGCCGGGCGTTTATAGCAATCAGCCCCAGCATTTT
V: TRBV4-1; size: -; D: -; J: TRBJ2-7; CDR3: CASSQEETGRGYEQYF; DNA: TGCGCCAGCAGCCAAGAGGAGACAGGGAGGGGATACGAGCAGTACTTC
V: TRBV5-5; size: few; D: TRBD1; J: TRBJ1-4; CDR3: CASSFYGTAGEKLFF; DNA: TGTGCCAGCAGCTTTTACGGGACAGCCGGGGAAAAACTGTTTTTT
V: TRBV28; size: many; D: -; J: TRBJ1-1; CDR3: CASRFSGGTEAFF; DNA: TGTGCCAGCAGGTTTTCGGGGGGCACTGAAGCTTTCTTT
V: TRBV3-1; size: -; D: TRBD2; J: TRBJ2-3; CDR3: CASSHSGTSGGKSSTDTQYF; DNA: TGTGCCAGCAGCCATTCGGGGACTAGCGGAGGAAAGTCTAGCACAGATACGCAGTATTTT
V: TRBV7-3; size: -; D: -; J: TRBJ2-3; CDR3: CASSLAGPPPDTQYF; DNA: TGTGCCAGCAGCTTAGCGGGGCCTCCCCCAGATACGCAGTATTTT
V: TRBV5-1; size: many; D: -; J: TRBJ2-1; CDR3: CAIQSGEQFF; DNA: TGCGCCATCCAAAGCGGTGAGCAGTTCTTC
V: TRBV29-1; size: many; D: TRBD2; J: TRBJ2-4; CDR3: CSGRLAGAGVEENIQYF; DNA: TGCAGCGGCCGACTAGCGGGAGCGGGAGTGGAGGAAAACATTCAGTACTTC
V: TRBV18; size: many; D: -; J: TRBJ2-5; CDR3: CASSPGNQETQYF; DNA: TGTGCCAGCTCACCAGGGAACCAAGAGACCCAGTACTTC